Here is one T cell receptor beta chain with its context. The sample originates from a study of T cell changes during pregnancy in multiple sclerosis. Sequenced by immunoSEQ multiplex PCR; TCRdb stores in-frame clones only, minus some. Altogether about 60,000 clones are present, roughly 91% being singletons, with the ten largest covering 1% to 1.5%. This CDR3 region has 16 residues. The V gene end was trimmed by 5 bases and the J gene end by 1 base; junction bases not matched to a gene: 4. CDR1 is MDHEN, CDR2 SYDVKM, per germline. This clonotype originated in a female donor with multiple sclerosis, enrolled in a pregnancy study. V and J are TRBV28 and TRBJ2-5, with 13 bases that match TRBD2. This material consisted of peripheral blood, taken in the second trimester of pregnancy. The CDR3 sequence: CASSKTSGGLQETQYF. For the CDR3, the DNA is TGTGCCAGCAGTAAGACTAGCGGGGGGCTCCAAGAGACCCAGTACTTC.